The 29 T cell receptor beta chains below all came from one sample that was sequenced in a study of graft-versus-host responses after intestinal transplantation. No antigen has been assigned to these receptors. Profiled with immunoSEQ multiplex PCR; TCRdb holds only in-frame clones, not every one. The sample lists some 79,000 clones; about 88% were seen once. Sequencing was performed on unstimulated CD4+ T cells sorted from spleen or lymph node cells, taken before intestinal transplant. These receptors were taken from a human donor who received an intestinal transplant.

The chain carries TRBV6-1 and TRBJ2-2, with D unclear. The CDR3 totals 15 residues. Trimming took 5 bases from V and 6 from J, leaving 16 bases between them. Germline lookup yields CDR1 MNHNS and CDR2 SASEGT. CDR3 sequence: CASSSYSRSPGELFF. CDR3 DNA sequence: TGTGCCAGCAGTTCGTATTCGAGGTCTCCCGGGGAGCTGTTTTTT.

The gene calls are TRBV27 and TRBJ2-6, with D tentatively TRBD1 (6 bases). CDR1 is MNHEY, CDR2 SMNVEV, per germline (reference sequence). V was cut by 6 bases and J by 1 base, with 16 bases left in between. The CDR3 sequence is 17 residues long. This chain's CDR3 is CASSSNSRGSGANVLTF. The CDR3, as DNA: TGTGCCAGCAGCTCTAATTCCAGGGGATCTGGGGCCAACGTCCTGACTTTC.

The rearrangement joins TRBV9 to TRBJ2-5; 8 nucleotides match TRBD2. The CDR3 covers 14 residues. The ends lost 4 bases at V and 1 base at J; junction bases unmatched: 3. Germline V gene data show CDR1 as SGDLS and CDR2 as YYNGEE. The chain's CDR3 is CASSPGGAQETQYF. The CDR3 coding sequence is TGTGCCAGCAGCCCCGGGGGGGCCCAAGAGACCCAGTACTTC.

The chain links TRBV18 to TRBJ1-5; 10 bases fit TRBD1. The V gene end was trimmed by 2 bases and the J gene end by 7 bases; junction bases not matched to a gene: 5. The CDR3 runs to 15 residues. Germline lookup yields CDR1 KGHSH and CDR2 LQKENI. The CDR3 sequence: CASSPTTGGSQPQHF. CDR3 nucleotides: TGTGCCAGCTCACCAACGACAGGGGGCTCCCAGCCCCAGCATTTT.

The chain has TRBV28 and TRBJ1-2, with D perhaps matching TRBD1 (6 bases). With 6 bases removed from V and 0 bases from J, the gap between germline ends came to 8 bases. From germline, CDR1 is MDHEN and CDR2 SYDVKM. The CDR3 sequence is 13 residues long. The CDR3 DNA reads as TGTGCCAGCAGGGACAGAGCTAACTATGGCTACACCTTC. Translated: CASRDRANYGYTF.

The genes are TRBV6-5 and TRBJ1-6; no clear D gene. This CDR3 region has 16 residues. The V end was cut by 2 bases, the J end by 8 bases, with 16 bases between. CDR1 and CDR2 from the germline V gene are MNHEY and SVGAGI. CDR3 coding DNA: TGTGCCAGCAGTTACCGCGGGGTCGGGTCTCATTCACCCCTCCACTTT. This codes for CASSYRGVGSHSPLHF.

This clone appeared once. This chain joins TRBV28 and TRBJ2-7, with TRBD2 identical over 7 bases. J gave up 5 bases and V 2 bases, and 9 bases lay outside the gene matches. Germline V CDR1 and CDR2: MDHEN, SYDVKM. The CDR3 is 15 residues long. The CDR3 loop reads CASSLLGGRLDEQYF. Here the CDR3 DNA reads TGTGCCAGCAGTTTACTGGGAGGGCGGCTCGACGAGCAGTACTTC.

This sequence joins TRBV29-1 and TRBJ2-7; 10 bases are shared with TRBD1. V was pared by 6 bases and J by 3 bases, with 2 bases of the junction left unmatched. This CDR3 has 12 residues. The germline CDR1 and CDR2 sequences are SQVTM and ANQGSEA. For the CDR3, the DNA is TGCAGCGTGGGGACAGGGGTCTACGAGCAGTACTTC. Protein sequence: CSVGTGVYEQYF.

Sample share makes this clone medium-sized. V is TRBV7-9 and J is TRBJ1-1; 8 bases line up with TRBD1. This CDR3 region has 13 residues. Germline CDR1 and CDR2: SEHNR and FQNEAQ (reference sequence). Trimming removed 6 bases from V and 7 bases from J; junction bases left unmatched: 7. The CDR3 is CASRYQGALEAFF. CDR3 nucleotide sequence: TGTGCCAGCAGGTATCAGGGGGCACTTGAAGCTTTCTTT.

This chain links TRBV5-1 with TRBJ1-1, with 10 bases matching TRBD1. Trimming removed 4 bases from V and 4 bases from J; junction bases left unmatched: 4. This CDR3 comprises 14 residues. Per germline, CDR1 SGHRS and CDR2 YFSETQ. The CDR3 reads CASSMGQGTTEAFF. Written as DNA, the CDR3 is TGCGCCAGCAGCATGGGACAGGGGACCACTGAAGCTTTCTTT.

This chain uses TRBV30 with TRBJ2-5; 15 nucleotides line up with TRBD2. The trim removed 2 bases at V and 5 bases at J, leaving 15 bases unmatched. From germline, CDR1 is GTSNPN and CDR2 SVGIG (reference sequence). CDR3 length equals 19 residues. The CDR3 is CAWSLISGTSGGPWETQYF. The CDR3 DNA reads TGTGCCTGGAGTTTAATCTCCGGGACTAGCGGGGGGCCCTGGGAGACCCAGTACTTC. Full variable domain (rest looked up from reference TRBV30 and TRBJ2-5): SQTIHQWPATLVQPVGSPLSLECTVEGTSNPNLYWYRQAAGRGLQLLFYSVGIGQISSEVPQNLSASRPQDRQFILSSKKLLLSDSGFYLCAWSLISGTSGGPWETQYFGPGTRLLVL.

The chain is built from TRBV29-1 and TRBJ2-7; D ambiguous. CDR3 length: 11 amino acids. V was cut by 6 bases and J by 4 bases, with 10 bases left in between. Germline V lookup: CDR1 SQVTM, CDR2 ANQGSEA. The CDR3 bases are TGCAGCGTCTCCCTAGGTTACGAGCAGTACTTC. This sequence encodes CSVSLGYEQYF.

The chain employs TRBV7-9 and TRBJ2-2; TRBD2 agrees at 10 bases. V lost 7 bases and J lost 4; bases outside the gene matches: 6. Germline V gene data show CDR1 as SEHNR and CDR2 as FQNEAQ (reference sequence). CDR3 length: 15 amino acids. CDR3 sequence (DNA): TGTGCCAGCACACTCAGCGGGGGGGTCACCGGGGAGCTGTTTTTT. Translating it yields CASTLSGGVTGELFF.

V and J are TRBV7-9 and TRBJ2-3; TRBD1 aligns across 7 bases. Germline V lookup: CDR1 SEHNR, CDR2 FQNEAQ (reference sequence). This CDR3 is built from 16 residues. After removal of 1 base from V and 5 bases from J, the junction contained 9 bases not matched to a gene. CDR3 residues: CASSLVLRTGGDTQYF. CDR3 DNA sequence: TGTGCCAGCAGCTTAGTGTTGAGGACAGGCGGAGATACGCAGTATTTT. Full variable domain (rest looked up from reference TRBV7-9 and TRBJ2-3): DTGVSQNPRHKITKRGQNVTFRCDPISEHNRLYWYRQTLGQGPEFLTYFQNEAQLEKSRLLSDRFSAERPKGSFSTLEIQRTEQGDSAMYLCASSLVLRTGGDTQYFGPGTRLTVL.

V and J are TRBV6-6 and TRBJ2-2, with TRBD1 matching over 7 bases. The CDR3 is made up of 13 amino acids. Germline V gene sequence: CDR1 MNHNY, CDR2 SVGAGI (reference sequence). Losses at the gene ends were 2 bases for V and 6 bases for J; bases not matched to a gene: 0. In DNA form, the CDR3 reads TGTGCCAGCAGTTACGACAGGGCCGGGGAGCTGTTTTTT. Encoded protein: CASSYDRAGELFF.

This chain uses TRBV5-1 with TRBJ2-5, with D possibly being TRBD1 (6 bases). Germline CDR1 is SGHRS and CDR2 is YFSETQ. This CDR3 has 14 residues. V was cut by 4 bases and J by 1 base, with 11 bases left in between. As DNA, the CDR3 is TGCGCCAGCAGCCTGGACAGCCTCCAAGAGACCCAGTACTTC. Translation: CASSLDSLQETQYF.

The chain has TRBV5-8 and TRBJ1-5, with D unclear. Germline V CDR1 and CDR2: SGHTS, YDEGEE. The V and J ends lost 0 bases and 1 base respectively, with 14 bases between them. CDR3 length: 17 residues. In DNA form, the CDR3 reads TGTGCCAGCAGCTTGGGGATGGGAGATTGGAGCAATCAGCCCCAGCATTTT. Translation gives CASSLGMGDWSNQPQHF.

The chain recombines TRBV7-2 with TRBJ2-1, with TRBD2 matching over 10 bases. The length of the CDR3 is 13 residues. The germline gives CDR1 SGHTA, CDR2 FQGNSA. With V trimmed by 1 base and J by 15 bases, 6 bases remained unmatched. CDR3 coding DNA: TGTGCCAGCAGCTTAGTACTAGCGGGGCCAGCGTTCTTC. Protein sequence: CASSLVLAGPAFF.

The count of this clone is one. The V gene is TRBV27, the J gene TRBJ1-3, with 7 bases aligning to TRBD1. V shed 5 bases, J shed 0 bases, and the junction held 1 base outside the gene matches. The germline gives CDR1 MNHEY, CDR2 SMNVEV (reference sequence). The CDR3 runs to 14 residues. The CDR3 DNA reads TGTGCCAGCAGTCGACAGGGCTCTGGAAACACCATATATTTT. Translating gives CASSRQGSGNTIYF.

A remark on this clone: Other DNA sequences of this sample code for an identical CDR3. The chain recombines TRBV14 with TRBJ2-3, with a weak D call TRBD2 (6 bases). Germline V gene lookup returns CDR1 SGHDN and CDR2 FVKESK. V lost 3 bases to trimming and J lost 9 bases, with 10 bases between them. CDR3 length equals 12 residues. Here the CDR3 reads CASSQAGRTQYF. As DNA, the CDR3 is TGTGCCAGCAGCCAGGCTGGGAGGACGCAGTATTTT.

The chain links TRBV5-7 to TRBJ1-5; possible D gene TRBD1, 5 bases. TRBV5-7 carries the ORF label, with uncertain function. CDR3 length: 16 amino acids. V was cut by 0 bases and J by 0 bases, with 10 bases left in between. The CDR3 protein is CASSLERTNSNQPQHF. Here the CDR3 DNA reads TGTGCCAGCAGCTTGGAACGGACAAATAGCAATCAGCCCCAGCATTTT.

V gene TRBV7-3 combines with J gene TRBJ2-1; 7 bases fit TRBD1. This CDR3 is 16 amino acids long. CDR1 SGHTA and CDR2 FQGTGA come from the germline V gene. The V segment lost 4 bases and the J segment 5 bases; nucleotides outside the gene matches: 11. CDR3 nucleotides: TGTGCCAGCAGCTCAACCGGGACAGTAACACACAATGAGCAGTTCTTC. Translation: CASSSTGTVTHNEQFF. The full variable domain, with the rest looked up from reference TRBV7-3 and TRBJ2-1, is GAGVSQTPSNKVTEKGKYVELRCDPISGHTALYWYRQSLGQGPEFLIYFQGTGAADDSGLPNDRFFAVRPEGSVSTLKIQRTERGDSAVYLCASSSTGTVTHNEQFFGPGTRLTVL.

V usage is TRBV27 and J usage is TRBJ1-4; 11 bases fit TRBD1. The trim removed 10 bases at V and 0 bases at J, leaving 7 bases unmatched. This CDR3 comprises 16 residues. CDR1 is MNHEY, CDR2 SMNVEV, per germline (reference sequence). CDR3 bases: TGTGCCACGCAGGACAGGGGGCGAGCAACTAATGAAAAACTGTTTTTT. It encodes CATQDRGRATNEKLFF.

The chain combines TRBV25-1 with TRBJ2-1, with D possibly TRBD2 on 5 matching bases. The germline V gene encodes CDR1 MGHDK and CDR2 SYGVNS. This CDR3 is 14 amino acids long. Trimming shortened V by 3 bases and J by 8 bases, and 14 bases separated the two germline ends. The CDR3 protein is CASSDRGRRYEQFF. Here the CDR3 DNA reads TGTGCCAGCAGTGATCGAGGGCGGCGGTATGAGCAGTTCTTC.

The chain couples TRBV5-1 to TRBJ2-7, with TRBD2 identical over 8 bases. Germline trimming cut 4 bases from V and 1 base from J; bases unmatched to any gene: 4. This CDR3 has 14 amino acids. Germline V gene sequence: CDR1 SGHRS, CDR2 YFSETQ. The CDR3 sequence is CASSRGGASYEQYF. CDR3 sequence (DNA): TGCGCCAGCAGCCGGGGGGGGGCGTCCTACGAGCAGTACTTC. Full variable domain (missing parts from reference TRBV5-1 and TRBJ2-7): KAGVTQTPRYLIKTRGQQVTLSCSPISGHRSVSWYQQTPGQGLQFLFEYFSETQRNKGNFPGRFSGRQFSNSRSEMNVSTLELGDSALYLCASSRGGASYEQYFGPGTRLTVT.

The table lists this clone with a few counts. V is TRBV7-9 and J is TRBJ2-7; 7 bases are shared with TRBD1. The CDR3 consists of 15 residues. V was clipped by 5 bases and J by 4 bases; unmatched bases: 11. Germline CDR1 SEHNR, CDR2 FQNEAQ (reference sequence). The CDR3, as DNA: TGTGCCAGCAGCGCACGACAGGGAACGGATTACGAGCAGTACTTC. The encoded protein is CASSARQGTDYEQYF.

This clone appeared once. The rearrangement uses TRBV7-9 and TRBJ2-7, with TRBD1 matching over 9 bases. CDR3 size: 14 residues. Trimming took 0 bases from V and 12 from J; bases not matched to a gene: 9. CDR1 is SEHNR and CDR2 is FQNEAQ in the germline V gene (reference sequence). CDR3 sequence reads: CASSLAGTGIQGYF. The DNA for the CDR3 is TGTGCCAGCAGCTTAGCCGGGACAGGGATTCAAGGGTACTTC.

The rearrangement uses TRBV9 and TRBJ1-3, with TRBD1 matching 9 bases. CDR3 size: 17 residues. CDR1 and CDR2 from the germline V gene are SGDLS and YYNGEE. Trimming took 5 bases from V and 0 from J; bases not matched to a gene: 9. In DNA, the CDR3 is TGTGCCAGCAGTGGGGGACAGGGCGGCAGCTCTGGAAACACCATATATTTT. Encoded protein: CASSGGQGGSSGNTIYF.

V and J are TRBV30 and TRBJ1-6, with TRBD1 matching 7 bases. V lost 4 bases to trimming and J lost 5 bases; unmatched junction nucleotides: 20. The V gene's germline CDR1 is GTSNPN and CDR2 SVGIG (reference sequence). The CDR3 has 19 residues. The CDR3 region is CAWTTWGQITRGDNSPLHF. DNA of the CDR3: TGTGCCTGGACGACGTGGGGACAGATAACCCGAGGGGATAATTCACCCCTCCACTTT.